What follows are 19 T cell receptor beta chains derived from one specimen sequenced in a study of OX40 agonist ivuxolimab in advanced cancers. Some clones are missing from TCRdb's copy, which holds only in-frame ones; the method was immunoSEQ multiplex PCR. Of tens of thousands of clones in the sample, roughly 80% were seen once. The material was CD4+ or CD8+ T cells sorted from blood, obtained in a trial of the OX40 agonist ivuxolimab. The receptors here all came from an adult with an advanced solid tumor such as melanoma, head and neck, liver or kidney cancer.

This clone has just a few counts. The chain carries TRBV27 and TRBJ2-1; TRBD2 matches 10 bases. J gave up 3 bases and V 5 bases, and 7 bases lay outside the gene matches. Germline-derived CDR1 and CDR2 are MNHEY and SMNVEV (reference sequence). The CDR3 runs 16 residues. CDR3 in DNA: TGTGCCAGCAGTGCCCTCGGGACTAGCGACTACAATGAGCAGTTCTTC. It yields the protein CASSALGTSDYNEQFF.

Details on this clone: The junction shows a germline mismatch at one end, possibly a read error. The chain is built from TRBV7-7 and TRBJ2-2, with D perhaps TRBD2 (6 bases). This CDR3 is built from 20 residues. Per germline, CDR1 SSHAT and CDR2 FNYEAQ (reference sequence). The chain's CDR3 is CASSPPEAAPTSLNTGELFF. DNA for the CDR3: TGTGCTAGCAGCCCCCCCGAGGCGGCACCAACTAGCTTGAACACCGGGGAGCTGTTTTTT.

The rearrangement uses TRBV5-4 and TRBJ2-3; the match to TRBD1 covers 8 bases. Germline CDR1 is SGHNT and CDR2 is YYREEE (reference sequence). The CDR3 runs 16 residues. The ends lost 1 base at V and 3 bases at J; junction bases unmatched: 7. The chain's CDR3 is CASSLPAGGRTDTQYF. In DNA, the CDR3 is TGTGCCAGCAGCTTGCCGGCAGGGGGCAGAACAGATACGCAGTATTTT.

The DNA for the CDR3 is TGTGCCAGCATACGGACAGGGTCCACTGAAGCTTTCTTT. It translates to CASIRTGSTEAFF. The rearrangement uses TRBV25-1 and TRBJ1-1, with 8 positions matching TRBD1. V was pared by 7 bases and J by 4 bases, with 5 bases of the junction left unmatched. Germline values: CDR1 MGHDK, CDR2 SYGVNS. This CDR3 is built from 13 residues.

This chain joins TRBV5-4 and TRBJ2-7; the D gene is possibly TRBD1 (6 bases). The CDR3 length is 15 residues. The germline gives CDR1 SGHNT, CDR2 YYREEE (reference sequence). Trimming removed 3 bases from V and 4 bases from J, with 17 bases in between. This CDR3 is CASSSRHQGTYEQYF. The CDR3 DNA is TGTGCCAGCAGCTCCCGACATCAGGGGACATACGAGCAGTACTTC.

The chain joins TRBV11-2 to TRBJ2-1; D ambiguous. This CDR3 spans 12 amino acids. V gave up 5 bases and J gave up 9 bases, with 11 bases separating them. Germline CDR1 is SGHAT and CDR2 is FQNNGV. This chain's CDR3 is CASSKGGGEQFF. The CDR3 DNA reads TGTGCCAGCAGCAAGGGTGGCGGTGAGCAGTTCTTC.

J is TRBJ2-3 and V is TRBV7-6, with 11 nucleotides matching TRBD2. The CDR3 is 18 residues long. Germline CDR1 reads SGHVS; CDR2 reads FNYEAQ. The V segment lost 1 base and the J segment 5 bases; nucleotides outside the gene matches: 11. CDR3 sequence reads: CASSLVVTSGVVVDTQYF. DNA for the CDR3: TGTGCCAGCAGCTTAGTCGTGACTAGCGGGGTGGTTGTAGATACGCAGTATTTT.

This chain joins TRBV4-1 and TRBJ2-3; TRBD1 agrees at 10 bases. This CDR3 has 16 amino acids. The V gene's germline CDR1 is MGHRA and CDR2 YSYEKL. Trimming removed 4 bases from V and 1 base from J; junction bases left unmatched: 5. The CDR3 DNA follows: TGCGCCAGCAGCCGACAGGGGGCGCACGGCACAGATACGCAGTATTTT. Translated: CASSRQGAHGTDTQYF.

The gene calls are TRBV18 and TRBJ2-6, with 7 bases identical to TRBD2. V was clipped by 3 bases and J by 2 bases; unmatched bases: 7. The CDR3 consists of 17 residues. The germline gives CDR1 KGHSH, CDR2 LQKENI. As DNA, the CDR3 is TGTGCCAGCTCACCCTCCGGGGCGGGGGCTGGGGCCAACGTCCTGACTTTC. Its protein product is CASSPSGAGAGANVLTF.

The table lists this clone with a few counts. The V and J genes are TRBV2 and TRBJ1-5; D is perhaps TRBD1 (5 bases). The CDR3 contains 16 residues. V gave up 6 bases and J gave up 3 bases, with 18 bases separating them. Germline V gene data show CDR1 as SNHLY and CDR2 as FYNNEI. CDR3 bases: TGTGCCAGCAGGTCCAACTTCCTAGGGGCCAATCAGCCCCAGCATTTT. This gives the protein CASRSNFLGANQPQHF.

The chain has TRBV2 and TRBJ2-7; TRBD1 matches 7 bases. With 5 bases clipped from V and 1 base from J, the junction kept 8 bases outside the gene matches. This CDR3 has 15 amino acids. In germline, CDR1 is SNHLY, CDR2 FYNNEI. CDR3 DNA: TGTGCCAGCAGTAGGGACAGCTTCCGATCCTACGAGCAGTACTTC. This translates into CASSRDSFRSYEQYF.

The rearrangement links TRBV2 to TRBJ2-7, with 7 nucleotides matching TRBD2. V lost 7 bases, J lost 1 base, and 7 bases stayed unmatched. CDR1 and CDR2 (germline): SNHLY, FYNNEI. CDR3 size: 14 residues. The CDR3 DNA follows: TGTGCCAGCAAGCCCCCTAGCGGATCCTACGAGCAGTACTTC. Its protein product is CASKPPSGSYEQYF. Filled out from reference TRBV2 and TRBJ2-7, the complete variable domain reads EPEVTQTPSHQVTQMGQEVILRCVPISNHLYFYWYRQILGQKVEFLVSFYNNEISEKSEIFDDQFSVERPDGSNFTLKIRSTKLEDSAMYFCASKPPSGSYEQYFGPGTRLTVT.

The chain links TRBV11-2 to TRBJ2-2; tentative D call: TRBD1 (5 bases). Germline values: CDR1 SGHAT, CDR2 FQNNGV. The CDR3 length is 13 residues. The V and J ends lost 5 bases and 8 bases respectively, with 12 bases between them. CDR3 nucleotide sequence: TGTGCCAGCAGCCCCGCGTGGACAGGGGAGCTGTTTTTT. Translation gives CASSPAWTGELFF.

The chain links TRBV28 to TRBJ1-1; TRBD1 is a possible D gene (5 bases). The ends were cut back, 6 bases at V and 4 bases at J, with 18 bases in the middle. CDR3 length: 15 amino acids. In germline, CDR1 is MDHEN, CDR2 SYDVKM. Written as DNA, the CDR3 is TGTGCCAGCAGCCCCGAGGGACTTGGCGGCACTGAAGCTTTCTTT. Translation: CASSPEGLGGTEAFF. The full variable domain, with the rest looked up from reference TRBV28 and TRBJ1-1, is DVKVTQSSRYLVKRTGEKVFLECVQDMDHENMFWYRQDPGLGLRLIYFSYDVKMKEKGDIPEGYSVSREKKERFSLILESASTNQTSMYLCASSPEGLGGTEAFFGQGTRLTVV.

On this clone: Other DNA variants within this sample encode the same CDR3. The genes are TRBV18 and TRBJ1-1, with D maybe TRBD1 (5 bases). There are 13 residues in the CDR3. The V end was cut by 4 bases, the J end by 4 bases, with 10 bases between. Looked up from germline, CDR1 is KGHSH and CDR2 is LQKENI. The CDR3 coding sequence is TGTGCCAGCTCACTTGGGGGGAGCACTGAAGCTTTCTTT. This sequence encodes CASSLGGSTEAFF.

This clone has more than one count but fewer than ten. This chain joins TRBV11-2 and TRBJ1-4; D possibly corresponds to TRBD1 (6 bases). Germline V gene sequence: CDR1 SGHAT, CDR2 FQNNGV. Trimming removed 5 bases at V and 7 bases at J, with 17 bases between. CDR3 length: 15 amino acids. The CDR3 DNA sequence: TGTGCCAGCAGCCAGGGGTCCCTTGGGGGTGAAAAACTGTTTTTT. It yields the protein CASSQGSLGGEKLFF.

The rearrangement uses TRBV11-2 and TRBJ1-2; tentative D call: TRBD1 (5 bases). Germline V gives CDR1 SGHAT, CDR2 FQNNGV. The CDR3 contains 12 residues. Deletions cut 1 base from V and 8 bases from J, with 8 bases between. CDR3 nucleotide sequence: TGTGCCAGCAGCTTAGGCAGGGCCGGCTACACCTTC. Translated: CASSLGRAGYTF.

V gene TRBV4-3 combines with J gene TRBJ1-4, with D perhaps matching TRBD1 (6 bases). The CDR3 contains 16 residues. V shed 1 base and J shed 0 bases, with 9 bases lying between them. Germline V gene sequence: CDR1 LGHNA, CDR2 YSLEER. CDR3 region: CASSQAQGATNEKLFF. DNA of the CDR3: TGCGCCAGCAGCCAAGCACAGGGTGCAACTAATGAAAAACTGTTTTTT.

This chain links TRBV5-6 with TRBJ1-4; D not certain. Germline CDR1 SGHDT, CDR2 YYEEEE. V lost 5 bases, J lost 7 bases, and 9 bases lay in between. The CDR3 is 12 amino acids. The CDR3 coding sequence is TGTGCCAGCAGTTTTGGAAGTGAAAAACTGTTTTTT. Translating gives CASSFGSEKLFF.